This T cell receptor (beta chain) derives from a study of blood T cell repertoires in COVID-19. For the study at large: Samples of COVID-19 (acute and convalescent) were obtained from the United States, Italy and Spain. Sample material is recorded as cDNA or gDNA derived from T cells, B-cell-depleted T cells, or PBMCs.

In the original processing: Amplifying reference gene primers gave estimates of nucleated cell counts. The protocol was immunoSEQ multiplex PCR, while the TCRdb copy is restricted to in-frame clones and leaves out a portion. The V and J calls and clone size are taken from that table; D and trimming were inferred from the DNA. The table shows about 400,000 clones, with around 90% occurring only once. The CDR3 runs 14 residues. Germline V gene lookup returns CDR1 MNHEY and CDR2 SMNVEV (reference sequence). J lost 6 bases, V lost 4 bases, and 1 base had no gene match. The sequencing input was peripheral blood. The sequence derives from a human donor in a cohort sampled during active COVID-19. The chain carries TRBV27 and TRBJ1-6, with 9 bases matching TRBD1. In DNA, the CDR3 is TGTGCCAGCAGTTGGGACAGGGTTAATTCACCCCTCCACTTT. The encoded protein is CASSWDRVNSPLHF.